Below, 9 T cell receptor beta chains from the same sample are listed, as sequenced in a study of blood T cells in healthy people across ages. Primed by a sample-barcoded 5' primer and a J-beta primer mix, a second PCR proceeded for 7 to 11 cycles. TCRdb reanalysed the 5' RACE reads using MiXCR and keeps one entry per CDR3 protein. The sample includes roughly 700,000 distinct CDR3 sequences, about 34% of them seen just once. Material for sequencing was blood. These receptors were taken from a woman aged 80 or over in good health.

This clonotype was counted at least ten times. V and J are TRBV9 and TRBJ1-2, with D tentatively TRBD1 (6 bases). V lost 5 bases to trimming and J lost 8 bases, with 22 bases between them. The CDR3 covers 15 residues. The germline V gene has CDR1 SGDLS and CDR2 YYNGEE. CDR3 coding DNA: TGTGCCAGCAGTCCCACACAGGGACCCCAAGGCGGCTACACCTTC. Its protein is CASSPTQGPQGGYTF.

A word on this clonotype: This may be a read error, as it is one base from a much larger clone. The chain employs TRBV6-1 and TRBJ2-5; TRBD1 or TRBD2 may be the D gene (5 bases each). V lost 7 bases to trimming and J lost 1 base, with 16 bases between them. The CDR3 runs to 15 residues. Germline V gene data show CDR1 as MNHNS and CDR2 as SASEGT. The CDR3 region has the DNA TGTGCCAGCACAGGGAAGGGAGAAGGCCAAGAGACCCAGTACTTC. Translating it yields CASTGKGEGQETQYF.

Comments on this clonotype: A read error is possible here, since a much larger clone lies one base away. This chain joins TRBV15 and TRBJ2-3; D not certain. The CDR3 has 14 residues. Germline loops: CDR1 LNHNV, CDR2 YYDKDF (reference sequence). As DNA, the CDR3 is TGTGCCGCCAGCAGAATCTCACTCACAGATACGCAGTATTTT. This encodes CAASRISLTDTQYF.

Points on this clonotype: At one boundary the junction diverges from the germline segment, which might be a read error. J is TRBJ2-1 and V is TRBV5-1; D possibly uses TRBD1 or TRBD2 (5 bases each). The length of the CDR3 is 14 residues. The germline V gene encodes CDR1 SGHRS and CDR2 YFSETQ. The CDR3 region has the DNA TGCGCCAGTAGCTCCGGGACGGCGGCCGGTGAGCAGTTCTTC. This codes for CASSSGTAAGEQFF.

The CDR3 region is CASSLGSGGRSYNEQFF. The CDR3 nucleotides are TGTGCCAGCAGCTTAGGTAGCGGGGGGCGCTCCTACAATGAGCAGTTCTTC. The chain couples TRBV7-2 to TRBJ2-1; 10 nucleotides agree with TRBD2. The trim removed 1 base at V and 0 bases at J, leaving 3 bases unmatched. The CDR3 totals 17 residues. CDR1 SGHTA and CDR2 FQGNSA come from the germline V gene.

With regard to this clonotype: A much larger clonotype is one base distant, so this may be a read error. The rearrangement joins TRBV28 to TRBJ2-7, with a weak D call TRBD2 (7 bases). TRBJ2-5 matches the DNA end more closely, so the J call is doubtful. Germline CDR1 and CDR2: MDHEN and SYDVKM. The CDR3 contains 13 residues. For the CDR3, the DNA is TGTGCCAGCGGGCGGGGGCGGCATGAGACCCAGTACTTC. Translation: CASGRGRHETQYF.

This clonotype appeared many times. The chain recombines TRBV6-6 with TRBJ1-2; 10 bases are shared with TRBD1. Unmatched junction bases numbered 2, after V lost 7 bases and J lost 6 bases. Germline V gene sequence: CDR1 MNHNY, CDR2 SVGAGI (reference sequence). The CDR3 length is 12 residues. CDR3 region: CASTGTGDGYTF. CDR3 coding DNA: TGTGCCAGCACCGGGACAGGGGATGGCTACACCTTC.

The sample holds many counts of this clonotype. The V and J genes are TRBV20-1 and TRBJ2-1; 7 positions match TRBD2. Germline values: CDR1 DFQATT, CDR2 SNEGSKA (reference sequence). V was clipped by 0 bases and J by 2 bases; unmatched bases: 4. This CDR3 has 15 amino acids. The CDR3 nucleotides read TGCAGTGCTAGAGATCCCAGCGGGGCCTACAATGAGCAGTTCTTC. This sequence encodes CSARDPSGAYNEQFF.

This clonotype was recorded at least ten times. The genes are TRBV30 and TRBJ2-1, with 14 bases matching TRBD2. The V segment lost 4 bases and the J segment 10 bases; nucleotides outside the gene matches: 9. Germline-derived CDR1 and CDR2 are GTSNPN and SVGIG (reference sequence). CDR3 length: 15 residues. For the CDR3, the DNA is TGTGCCTGGAAATCGGGACTAGCGGGAGCGTGGGAGCAGTTCTTC. Encoded protein: CAWKSGLAGAWEQFF.